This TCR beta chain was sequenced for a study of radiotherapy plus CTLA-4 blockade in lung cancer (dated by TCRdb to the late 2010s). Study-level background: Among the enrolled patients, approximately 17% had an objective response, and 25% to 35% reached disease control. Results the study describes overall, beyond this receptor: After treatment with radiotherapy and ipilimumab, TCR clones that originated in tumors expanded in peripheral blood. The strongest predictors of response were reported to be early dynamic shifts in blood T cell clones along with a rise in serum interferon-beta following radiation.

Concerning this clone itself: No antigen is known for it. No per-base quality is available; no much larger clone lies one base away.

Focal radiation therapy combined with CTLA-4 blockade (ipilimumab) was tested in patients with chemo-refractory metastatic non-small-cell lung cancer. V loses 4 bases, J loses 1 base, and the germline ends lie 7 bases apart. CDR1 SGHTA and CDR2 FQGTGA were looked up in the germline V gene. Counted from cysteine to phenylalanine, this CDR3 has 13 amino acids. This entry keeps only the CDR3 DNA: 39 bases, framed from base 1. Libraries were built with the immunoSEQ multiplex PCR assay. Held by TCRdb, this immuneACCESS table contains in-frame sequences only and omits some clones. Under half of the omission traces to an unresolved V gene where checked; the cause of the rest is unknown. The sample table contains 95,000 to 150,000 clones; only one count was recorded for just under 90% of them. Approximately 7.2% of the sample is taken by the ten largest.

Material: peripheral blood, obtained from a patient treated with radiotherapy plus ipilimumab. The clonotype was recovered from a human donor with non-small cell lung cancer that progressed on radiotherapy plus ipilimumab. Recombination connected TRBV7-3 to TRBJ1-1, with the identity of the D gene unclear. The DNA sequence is TGTGCCAGCAGCTCTGGCAAGAACACTGAAGCTTTCTTT. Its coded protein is CASSSGKNTEAFF.